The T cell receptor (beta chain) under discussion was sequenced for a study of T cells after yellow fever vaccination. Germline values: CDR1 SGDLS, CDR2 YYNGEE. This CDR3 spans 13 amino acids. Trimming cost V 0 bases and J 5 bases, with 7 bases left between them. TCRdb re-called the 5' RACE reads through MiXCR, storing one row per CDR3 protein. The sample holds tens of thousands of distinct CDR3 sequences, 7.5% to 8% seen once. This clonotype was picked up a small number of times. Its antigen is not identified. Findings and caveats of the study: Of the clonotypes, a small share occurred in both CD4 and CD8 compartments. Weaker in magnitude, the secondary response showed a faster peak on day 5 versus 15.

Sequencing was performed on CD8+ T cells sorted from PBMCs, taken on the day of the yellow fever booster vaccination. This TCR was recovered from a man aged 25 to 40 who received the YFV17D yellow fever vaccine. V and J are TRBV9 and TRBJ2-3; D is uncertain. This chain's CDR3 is CASSVGAGDTQYF. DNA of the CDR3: TGTGCCAGCAGCGTAGGTGCAGGAGATACGCAGTATTTT. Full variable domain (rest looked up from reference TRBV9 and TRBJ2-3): DSGVTQTPKHLITATGQRVTLRCSPRSGDLSVYWYQQSLDQGLQFLIQYYNGEERAKGNILERFSAQQFPDLHSELNLSSLELGDSALYFCASSVGAGDTQYFGPGTRLTVL.